Listed here are 30 T cell receptor beta chains from one sample, sequenced in a study of CD8+ T cells in alopecia areata. Markers used for sorting pooled cutaneous lymph node cells were CD4, CD8alpha, NKG2D, NKG2ACE and others. In each case, RNA was isolated and then reverse transcribed into cDNA as the sequencing template. Repertoires were generated with immunoSEQ multiplex PCR, while TCRdb's copy carries only in-frame clones and drops some. The record shows 290,000 or so clones for this sample, with no singletons present. Sequencing input: CD4+ T cells sorted from a lymph node. The origin of the receptors is a C3H/HeJ mouse with alopecia areata. MHC haplotype here: H2-k.

This clone was seen more than once but under ten times. Here the gene names and germline are mouse. The read gets to within 4 residues of the CDR3 end, and the germline J gene fills in the rest. V usage is TRBV13-1 and J usage is TRBJ1-1, with 8 nucleotides matching TRBD1. The CDR3 has 16 residues. The junction had 9 bases not matched to a gene; V was cut back by 2 bases and J by 3 bases. From germline, CDR1 is NSHNY and CDR2 SYGAGN. The covered CDR3 bases are TGTGCCAGCAGTGAGGAAATACAGGGGGAGGACACA. This gives the protein CASSEEIQGEDT. The complete CDR3 protein is CASSEEIQGEDTEVFF.

Only a few counts were recorded for this clone. The listed genes are named as in mouse. The read terminates 4 residues ahead of where the CDR3 ends, so the germline J gene completes it. In the same sample, other DNA sequences code for this CDR3. The chain recombines TRBV13-1 with TRBJ2-7; TRBD2 agrees at 7 bases. V lost 1 base, J lost 2 bases, and 3 bases stayed unmatched. The CDR3 contains 14 residues. Germline V gene sequence: CDR1 NSHNY, CDR2 SYGAGN. The DNA read from the CDR3 is TGTGCCAGCAGTGATTTGGGGGGAACCTAT. Translating it yields CASSDLGGTY. The CDR3 as a whole reads CASSDLGGTYEQYF.

This clone has a handful of counts. Mouse gene names and germline throughout. The sequenced fragment ends 4 residues before the CDR3 boundary, so the rest is inferred from the germline J gene. The V and J genes are TRBV13-1 and TRBJ2-1, with D possibly matching TRBD1 (5 bases). V was clipped by 3 bases and J by 5 bases, with 9 bases between them. Germline V gives CDR1 NSHNY, CDR2 SYGAGN. CDR3 size: 13 residues. CDR3 DNA (partial): TGTGCCAGCAGTGCAGAAGGGGATGCT. Translated, it gives CASSAEGDA. The entire CDR3 reads CASSAEGDAEQFF.

Of note for this clone: Gene labels here are mouse ones. The CDR3 extends 4 residues past the end of the read, so its final part is completed from the germline J gene. The chain couples TRBV13-1 to TRBJ2-5, with 11 bases lining up with TRBD2. CDR1 and CDR2 (germline): NSHNY, SYGAGN. Losses at the gene ends were 2 bases for V and 0 bases for J; bases not matched to a gene: 5. The length of the CDR3 is 17 residues. CDR3 bases read: TGTGCCAGCAGTGAACCGGGACTGGGGGTTAACCAAGAC. Translated: CASSEPGLGVNQD. The full CDR3 sequence reads CASSEPGLGVNQDTQYF.

This clone was seen a handful of times. Each gene name is a mouse one. From the germline J gene comes the end of the CDR3, since the read stops 4 residues before it. The identical CDR3 is also encoded by other nucleotide sequences in the sample. V usage is TRBV13-1 and J usage is TRBJ1-2; the match to TRBD1 covers 7 bases. The length of the CDR3 is 13 residues. Germline-derived CDR1 and CDR2 are NSHNY and SYGAGN. V trimming: 7 bases; J trimming: 0 bases; junction bases outside the gene matches: 3. The sequenced part of the CDR3 DNA is TGTGCCAGCCGGGACAGCTCAAACTCC. Amino acids: CASRDSSNS. The entire CDR3 protein is CASRDSSNSDYTF.

With regard to this clone: Each gene name is a mouse one. The CDR3 end is not reached by the read, which stops 4 residues before it; the germline J gene fills it in. This sample also contains other DNA sequences that code for the same CDR3. The chain carries TRBV31 and TRBJ1-2; perhaps TRBD1 as D (5 bases). V shed 0 bases and J shed 0 bases, with 8 bases lying between them. Looked up from germline, CDR1 is GKSSPN and CDR2 is SITVG. This CDR3 comprises 14 residues. The CDR3 bases that were read are TGTGCCTGGAGTCTTCAGGGAGCAAACTCC. It codes for CAWSLQGANS. The whole CDR3 is CAWSLQGANSDYTF.

This clone was counted a few times. Gene names are the mouse ones. The CDR3 end falls 4 residues outside the read, so it is completed with the germline J gene. V usage is TRBV13-1 and J usage is TRBJ2-1, with TRBD1 matching over 7 bases. With V trimmed by 2 bases and J by 4 bases, 6 bases remained unmatched. The CDR3 sequence is 15 residues long. The germline V gene encodes CDR1 NSHNY and CDR2 SYGAGN. This CDR3 is CASSERRDRYAEQFF. CDR3 DNA, as far as it was read: TGTGCCAGCAGTGAACGACGGGACAGATATGCT.

This clone was seen a handful of times. Genes and germline are mouse. The CDR3 goes on 4 residues after the read ends, and that part is filled in from the germline J gene. The chain links TRBV13-2 to TRBJ2-2, with 9 bases lining up with TRBD2. V gave up 6 bases and J gave up 0 bases; unmatched junction bases: 3. The CDR3 length is 15 residues. Germline CDR1 NNHNN, CDR2 SYGAGS (reference sequence). The sequenced CDR3 bases are TGTGCCAGCGACGGGACTGGGACAAACACCGGG. It encodes CASDGTGTNTG. The full CDR3 protein reads CASDGTGTNTGQLYF.

As concerns this clone: Germline and genes: mouse. The read ends 4 residues shy of where the CDR3 ends; the end is completed using the germline J gene. The chain links TRBV1 to TRBJ2-2; 11 bases align to TRBD2. The ends lost 4 bases at V and 5 bases at J; junction bases unmatched: 3. Germline loops: CDR1 NSQYPW, CDR2 LRSPGD (reference sequence). The CDR3 runs 15 residues. CDR3 DNA, as far as it was read: TGCACCTGCAGTGAGACTGGGGGGGATACCGGG. Its translation is CTCSETGGDTG. The full CDR3 is CTCSETGGDTGQLYF.

Turning to this clone: The genes and germline here are from mouse. The sequenced fragment ends 4 residues before the CDR3 boundary, so the rest is inferred from the germline J gene. The chain carries TRBV5 and TRBJ2-1, with D hard to call. This CDR3 contains 14 residues. The germline CDR1 and CDR2 sequences are LGHNA and YNLKQL (reference sequence). Trimming removed 1 base at V and 3 bases at J, with 7 bases between. CDR3 region: CASSQVRSYAEQFF. CDR3 bases read: TGTGCCAGCAGCCAAGTTCGCAGCTATGCT.

This clone was observed many times. Gene labels here are mouse ones. The read halts 4 residues ahead of the CDR3 end, with the missing end drawn from the germline J gene. This same CDR3 is encoded by further DNA sequences in the sample. The chain recombines TRBV13-1 with TRBJ1-2, with TRBD1 matching over 7 bases. CDR1 and CDR2 (germline): NSHNY, SYGAGN. J was trimmed by 0 bases and V by 3 bases; bases with no gene match: 2. This CDR3 region has 14 residues. The covered CDR3 bases are TGTGCCAGCAGTGCAGGGGGTGCAAACTCC. Encoded protein: CASSAGGANS. The entire CDR3 sequence reads CASSAGGANSDYTF.

Points on this clone: Any gene name here is a mouse gene name. The observed sequence ends 4 residues before the CDR3 terminus, with the missing tail filled in from the germline J gene. The genes are TRBV14 and TRBJ2-1; 11 bases agree with TRBD2. CDR3 length: 15 residues. V lost 5 bases, J lost 4 bases, and 5 bases stayed unmatched. Germline CDR1 SGHDT, CDR2 FRDEAV. The CDR3 loop reads CASSRLGGTYAEQFF. The sequenced part of the CDR3 DNA is TGTGCCAGCAGCCGACTGGGGGGGACTTATGCT.

This clone appeared a few times. Germline and genes here are mouse. The CDR3 is cut off 4 residues early in the read; its end comes from the germline J gene. The rearrangement joins TRBV13-1 to TRBJ1-2; 7 bases are a match to TRBD1. J was trimmed by 3 bases and V by 0 bases; bases with no gene match: 2. Per the germline V gene, CDR1 is NSHNY and CDR2 is SYGAGN. The CDR3 runs to 14 residues. CDR3 DNA (partial): TGTGCCAGCAGTGATGGGGGGACAGACTCC. Translated, it gives CASSDGGTDS. The entire CDR3 reads CASSDGGTDSDYTF.

This clone was picked up a small number of times. The gene names here belong to mouse. Read coverage stops 4 residues before the CDR3 terminus; the germline J gene supplies the remainder. The chain combines TRBV1 with TRBJ1-1, with D perhaps matching TRBD1 (6 bases). CDR3 length equals 16 residues. With 0 bases removed from V and 0 bases from J, the gap between germline ends came to 11 bases. In germline, CDR1 is NSQYPW, CDR2 LRSPGD (reference sequence). The CDR3 here is CTCSADRGSANTEVFF. The sequenced part of the CDR3 DNA is TGCACCTGCAGTGCAGATAGGGGGTCTGCAAACACA.

Of note for this clone: A much bigger clone sits one base away, suggesting this may be a read error. Mouse gene names apply. CDR3 DNA (partial): TGTGCCAGCAGTGAGACTGGGGGGCACTATGCT. Its protein is CASSETGGHYA. The whole CDR3 reads CASSETGGHYAEQFF. The chain carries TRBV13-1 and TRBJ2-1; 10 bases map to TRBD2. The read gets to within 4 residues of the CDR3 end, and the germline J gene fills in the rest. Germline-derived CDR1 and CDR2 are NSHNY and SYGAGN. V lost 2 bases to trimming and J lost 2 bases; unmatched junction nucleotides: 1. The CDR3 loop spans 15 amino acids.

This clone came up a few times. The gene names given are mouse names. The CDR3 end falls 4 residues outside the read, so it is completed with the germline J gene. This CDR3 is also generated by other DNA sequences in the sample. This sequence joins TRBV31 and TRBJ2-3; D gene uncertain. Looked up from germline, CDR1 is GKSSPN and CDR2 is SITVG. The V and J ends lost 0 bases and 0 bases respectively, with 7 bases between them. This CDR3 has 14 residues. This chain's CDR3 is CAWSLQSSAETLYF. Partial CDR3 DNA: TGTGCCTGGAGTCTCCAGTCTAGTGCAGAA. The complete variable domain, with remaining parts taken from reference TRBV31 and TRBJ2-3, reads AQTIHQWPVAEIKAVGSPLSLGCTIKGKSSPNLYWYWQATGGTLQQLFYSITVGQVESVVQLNLSASRPKDDQFILSTEKLLLSHSGFYLCAWSLQSSAETLYFGSGTRLTVL.

This clone was picked up a small number of times. Here the gene names and germline are mouse. The covered CDR3 bases are TGTGCCAGCTCGGGACAGCCAAACTCC. This codes for CASSGQPNS. The CDR3 as a whole reads CASSGQPNSDYTF. The V call is TRBV13-3, the J call TRBJ1-2; TRBD1 agrees at 7 bases. Read sequence stops 4 residues before the CDR3 end, and the germline J gene provides the missing end. The germline gives CDR1 NNHDY, CDR2 SYVADS. V lost 7 bases, J lost 0 bases, and 3 bases stayed unmatched. The CDR3 totals 13 residues.

This clone was counted between two and nine times. These gene names are mouse names. The read ends 4 residues early relative to the CDR3; the germline J gene fills the gap. Within the sample, other DNA sequences also encode this same CDR3. J is TRBJ2-1 and V is TRBV13-2; 11 bases agree with TRBD2. This CDR3 contains 15 residues. Germline trimming cut 5 bases from V and 0 bases from J; bases unmatched to any gene: 1. Per germline, CDR1 NNHNN and CDR2 SYGAGS (reference sequence). The covered CDR3 bases are TGTGCCAGCGGGGGACTGGGGGATAACTATGCT. It is translated as CASGGLGDNYA. The full CDR3 is CASGGLGDNYAEQFF.

In the case of this clone: Mouse gene names apply. Read coverage stops 4 residues before the CDR3 terminus; the germline J gene supplies the remainder. The chain employs TRBV1 and TRBJ2-2; D uncertain. Germline assignment: CDR1 NSQYPW and CDR2 LRSPGD (reference sequence). Trimming removed 1 base from V and 0 bases from J, with 6 bases in between. The CDR3 sequence is 15 residues long. CDR3 bases read: TGCACCTGCAGTGCAGTCAGGTCAAACACCGGG. As protein: CTCSAVRSNTG. In full, the CDR3 reads CTCSAVRSNTGQLYF.

This clone showed up just a few times. Gene names denote mouse genes. The observed sequence ends 4 residues before the CDR3 terminus, with the missing tail filled in from the germline J gene. This chain uses TRBV19 with TRBJ2-7; the match to TRBD2 covers 11 bases. CDR3 length equals 15 residues. V lost 4 bases and J lost 2; bases outside the gene matches: 5. The germline CDR1 and CDR2 sequences are FNHDT and SITEND (reference sequence). Here the CDR3 reads CASSLRLGGAYEQYF. CDR3 DNA, as far as it was read: TGTGCCAGCAGTCTAAGACTGGGGGGGGCCTAT.

Points on this clone: Genes and germline come from the mouse. The sequence runs out 4 residues before the end of the CDR3; the remainder is reconstructed from the germline J gene. The chain uses TRBV1 and TRBJ2-7, with D possibly being TRBD1 (6 bases). Trimming removed 6 bases at V and 3 bases at J, with 9 bases between. Looked up from germline, CDR1 is NSQYPW and CDR2 is LRSPGD (reference sequence). The CDR3 covers 12 residues. Partial CDR3 DNA: TGCACCTGCAGCCGGGACAACTAT. Translation gives CTCSRDNY. The entire CDR3 protein is CTCSRDNYEQYF.

As concerns this clone: These gene names are mouse names. The read gets to within 4 residues of the CDR3 end, and the germline J gene fills in the rest. The V call is TRBV19, the J call TRBJ2-5; 10 bases fit TRBD2. Germline CDR1 FNHDT, CDR2 SITEND (reference sequence). This CDR3 region has 15 residues. This CDR3 is CASRAPGLGRDTQYF. The DNA read from the CDR3 is TGTGCCAGCAGGGCTCCGGGACTGGGGAGGGAC.

About this clone itself: Germline and genes here are mouse. The CDR3 end is not reached by the read, which stops 4 residues before it; the germline J gene fills it in. The chain uses TRBV2 and TRBJ2-7, with 7 bases that match TRBD2. This CDR3 spans 13 amino acids. V was pared by 1 base and J by 3 bases, with 0 bases of the junction left unmatched. Germline lookup yields CDR1 LGHNA and CDR2 YSYQKL. CDR3 bases read: TGTGCCAGCAGCCAAGTGGGGGGCTAT. Amino acids: CASSQVGGY. The complete CDR3 reads CASSQVGGYEQYF.

About this clone: The gene symbols are mouse symbols. The read falls 4 residues short of the CDR3 end, and the missing part is taken from the germline J gene. The same CDR3 arises from other DNA sequences in this sample as well. The chain uses TRBV19 and TRBJ2-2, with 7 bases identical to TRBD1. The germline gives CDR1 FNHDT, CDR2 SITEND (reference sequence). Losses at the gene ends were 5 bases for V and 4 bases for J; bases not matched to a gene: 5. CDR3 length equals 14 residues. The sequenced CDR3 bases are TGTGCCAGCAGGCGACAGGGAGGCACCGGG. This codes for CASRRQGGTG. Given in full, the CDR3 is CASRRQGGTGQLYF.

Concerning this clone: Gene names are the mouse ones. The sequence runs out 4 residues before the end of the CDR3; the remainder is reconstructed from the germline J gene. Distinct nucleotide sequences in the sample also encode this CDR3. J is TRBJ1-1 and V is TRBV13-1; D is possibly TRBD1 (5 bases). Per the germline V gene, CDR1 is NSHNY and CDR2 is SYGAGN. CDR3 size: 12 residues. The CDR3 sequence: CASSGGQTEVFF. The sequenced part of the CDR3 DNA is TGTGCCAGCAGTGGAGGACAAACA.

For this clone: Genes and germline come from the mouse. The read halts 4 residues ahead of the CDR3 end, with the missing end drawn from the germline J gene. Other DNA sequences from this sample encode an identical CDR3 as well. The V call is TRBV1, the J call TRBJ1-2; D may be TRBD1 (5 bases). Germline V gene lookup returns CDR1 NSQYPW and CDR2 LRSPGD (reference sequence). Trimming cost V 1 base and J 3 bases, with 9 bases left between them. The CDR3 loop spans 14 amino acids. CDR3 protein: CTCSAGGGDSDYTF. CDR3 DNA, as far as it was read: TGCACCTGCAGTGCAGGGGGCGGGGACTCC.

This clone was observed a handful of times. The gene names given are mouse names. The read ends 4 residues before the CDR3 terminus; that terminus is restored from the germline J gene. The V gene is TRBV13-2, the J gene TRBJ2-2; tentative D call: TRBD1 (6 bases). The germline CDR1 and CDR2 sequences are NNHNN and SYGAGS (reference sequence). CDR3 length: 16 residues. Trimming removed 3 bases from V and 1 base from J, with 13 bases in between. CDR3 residues: CASGGFRDKNTGQLYF. Incomplete CDR3 DNA: TGTGCCAGCGGTGGATTCCGGGACAAAAACACCGGG.

This clone appeared a few times. Gene and germline names: mouse. The DNA ends 4 residues before the CDR3 does, and the rest of the CDR3 is filled in from the germline J gene. V and J are TRBV5 and TRBJ1-1, with 9 bases identical to TRBD1. CDR1 is LGHNA and CDR2 is YNLKQL in the germline V gene (reference sequence). This CDR3 has 16 amino acids. Unmatched junction bases numbered 5, after V lost 0 bases and J lost 3 bases. CDR3 bases read: TGTGCCAGCAGCCAAGAAGAGAGGACAGGGGACACA. Translating it yields CASSQEERTGDT. From start to end, the CDR3 is CASSQEERTGDTEVFF.

There are a few counts of this clone. All gene names here are mouse names. The CDR3 end falls 4 residues outside the read, so it is completed with the germline J gene. The chain joins TRBV5 to TRBJ2-5; 9 bases match TRBD2. J gave up 0 bases and V 0 bases, and 4 bases lay outside the gene matches. CDR1 and CDR2 (germline): LGHNA, YNLKQL (reference sequence). This CDR3 is built from 17 residues. The covered CDR3 bases are TGTGCCAGCAGCCAAGATCAGGACTGGGGTAACCAAGAC. It translates to CASSQDQDWGNQD. The complete CDR3 sequence is CASSQDQDWGNQDTQYF.

In its sample, this clone was seen a few times. Genes here carry mouse names. CDR3 region: CAWSPGQGIAEQFF. The DNA read from the CDR3 is TGTGCCTGGAGCCCGGGACAGGGGATTGCT. This chain joins TRBV31 and TRBJ2-1, with TRBD1 matching 10 bases. The CDR3 goes on 4 residues after the read ends, and that part is filled in from the germline J gene. The CDR3 sequence is 14 residues long. The J segment lost 6 bases and the V segment lost 3 bases, leaving 5 bases of the junction unmatched. Germline CDR1 GKSSPN, CDR2 SITVG.